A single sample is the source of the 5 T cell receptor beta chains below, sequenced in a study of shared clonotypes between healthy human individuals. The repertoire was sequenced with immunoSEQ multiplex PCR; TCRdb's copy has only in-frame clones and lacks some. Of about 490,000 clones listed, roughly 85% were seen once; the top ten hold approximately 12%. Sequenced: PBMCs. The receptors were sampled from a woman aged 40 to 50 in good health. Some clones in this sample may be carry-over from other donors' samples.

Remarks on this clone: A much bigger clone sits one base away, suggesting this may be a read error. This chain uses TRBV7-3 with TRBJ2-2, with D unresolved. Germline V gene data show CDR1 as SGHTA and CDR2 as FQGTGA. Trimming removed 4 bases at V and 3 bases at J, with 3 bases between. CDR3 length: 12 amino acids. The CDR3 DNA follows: TGTGCCAGCAGCTCCGACACCGGGGAGCTGTTTTTT. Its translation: CASSSDTGELFF.

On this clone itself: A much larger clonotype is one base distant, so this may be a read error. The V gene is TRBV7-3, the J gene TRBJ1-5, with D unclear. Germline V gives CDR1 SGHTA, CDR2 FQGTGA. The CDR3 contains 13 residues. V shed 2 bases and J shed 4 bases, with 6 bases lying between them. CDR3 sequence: CASSLEANQPQHF. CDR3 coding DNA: TGTGCCAGCAGCTTAGAGGCTAATCAGCCCCAGCATTTT. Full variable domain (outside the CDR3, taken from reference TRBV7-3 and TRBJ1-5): GAGVSQTPSNKVTEKGKYVELRCDPISGHTALYWYRQSLGQGPEFLIYFQGTGAADDSGLPNDRFFAVRPEGSVSTLKIQRTERGDSAVYLCASSLEANQPQHFGDGTRLSIL.

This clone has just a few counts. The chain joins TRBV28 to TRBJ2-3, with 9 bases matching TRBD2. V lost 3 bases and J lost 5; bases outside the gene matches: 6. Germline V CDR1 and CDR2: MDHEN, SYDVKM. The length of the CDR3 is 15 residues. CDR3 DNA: TGTGCCAGCAGTTTTTTAGCGGGAGAGGGAGATACGCAGTATTTT. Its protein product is CASSFLAGEGDTQYF.

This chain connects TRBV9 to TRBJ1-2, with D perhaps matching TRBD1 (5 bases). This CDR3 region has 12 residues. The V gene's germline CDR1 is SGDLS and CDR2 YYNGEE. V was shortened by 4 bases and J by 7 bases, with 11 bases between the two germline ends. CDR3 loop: CASSSQGLGYTF. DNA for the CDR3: TGTGCCAGCAGCTCCCAGGGTCTTGGCTACACCTTC.

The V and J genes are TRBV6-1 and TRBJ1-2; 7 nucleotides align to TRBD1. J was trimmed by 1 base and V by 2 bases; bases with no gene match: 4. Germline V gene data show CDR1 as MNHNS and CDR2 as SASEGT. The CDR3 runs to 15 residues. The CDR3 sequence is CASSEWRQGNYGYTF. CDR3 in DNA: TGTGCCAGCAGTGAATGGCGACAGGGTAACTATGGCTACACCTTC.